Listed here are 28 T cell receptor beta chains from one sample, sequenced in a study of blood T cells in healthy people across ages. Primers used in a second PCR of about 7 to 12 cycles were a sample-barcoded 5' primer and a J-beta primer mix. TCRdb reprocessed the 5' RACE reads with MiXCR, giving one entry per CDR3 protein. The sample records about 620,000 distinct CDR3 sequences, over 40% being singletons. The source material was blood. The receptors here all came from a woman of 80 years or more in good health.

This clonotype was observed a handful of times. The V and J genes are TRBV12-3 or TRBV12-4 and TRBJ1-1; D gene ambiguous. Trimming removed 3 bases from V and 3 bases from J, with 8 bases in between. The CDR3 has 13 residues. CDR3: CASSFLGHTEAFF. In DNA, the CDR3 is TGTGCCAGCAGTTTCCTCGGACACACTGAAGCTTTCTTT.

The J gene is TRBJ2-2, the V gene TRBV4-1; no reliable D call. There are 14 residues in the CDR3. V was clipped by 8 bases and J by 5 bases, with 15 bases between them. Germline CDR1 is MGHRA and CDR2 is YSYEKL. The CDR3 loop is CASSSGSRTGELFF. As DNA, the CDR3 is TGCGCCAGCTCCTCAGGCAGCCGGACCGGGGAGCTGTTTTTT.

The chain combines TRBV3-1 with TRBJ2-7; D unresolved. Trimming cost V 3 bases and J 6 bases, with 6 bases left between them. This CDR3 comprises 11 residues. Looked up from germline, CDR1 is LGHDT and CDR2 is YNNKEL (reference sequence). CDR3 DNA: TGTGCCAGCAGCCACGGCACCGAGCAGTACTTC. Protein sequence: CASSHGTEQYF.

The chain joins TRBV12-3 or TRBV12-4 to TRBJ1-5, with 8 bases that match TRBD1. J lost 7 bases, V lost 10 bases, and 15 bases had no gene match. The CDR3 has 15 residues. The CDR3 here is CANTMGQERWQPQHF. DNA of the CDR3: TGTGCCAACACCATGGGACAGGAGAGATGGCAGCCCCAGCATTTT.

This clonotype has a count of ten or more. V is TRBV12-3 or TRBV12-4 and J is TRBJ2-5; D is unclear. The CDR3 has 12 residues. The germline V and J ends were trimmed by 3 bases and 5 bases, with 7 bases remaining between them. The CDR3 spells CASSFIRETQYF. As DNA, the CDR3 is TGTGCCAGCAGTTTTATCCGGGAGACCCAGTACTTC.

This clonotype appeared a single time. The V gene is TRBV7-9, the J gene TRBJ2-3; D is ambiguous. The CDR3 sequence is 11 residues long. Germline CDR1 is SEHNR and CDR2 is FQNEAQ (reference sequence). V was cut by 11 bases and J by 7 bases, with 13 bases left in between. The CDR3 region is CASRRTNTQYF. As DNA, the CDR3 is TGTGCCTCCAGAAGAACAAATACGCAGTATTTT.

This chain joins TRBV9 and TRBJ2-2, with unresolved D. Trimming removed 0 bases from V and 0 bases from J, with 9 bases in between. Germline CDR1 is SGDLS and CDR2 is YYNGEE. There are 16 residues in the CDR3. CDR3 amino acids: CASSVVSRTNTGELFF. DNA for the CDR3: TGTGCCAGCAGCGTAGTTTCCAGAACGAACACCGGGGAGCTGTTTTTT.

At least ten counts were recorded for this clonotype. The chain links TRBV6-2 or TRBV6-3 to TRBJ2-7; D unresolved. Germline lookup yields CDR1 MNHEY and CDR2 SVGEGT. The CDR3 runs to 13 residues. V was pared by 2 bases and J by 3 bases, with 8 bases between. This chain's CDR3 is CASSYPRSYEQYF. The CDR3 coding sequence is TGTGCCAGCAGTTACCCCCGGAGCTACGAGCAGTACTTC.

The chain recombines TRBV15 with TRBJ2-1; TRBD2 matches 13 bases. The junction had 8 bases not matched to a gene; V was cut back by 2 bases and J by 10 bases. This CDR3 contains 16 residues. CDR1 is LNHNV and CDR2 is YYDKDF in the germline V gene (reference sequence). DNA of the CDR3: TGTGCCACCAGCAGATCCCGGACTAGCGGGAGAGGAGAGCAGTTCTTC. Translated: CATSRSRTSGRGEQFF.

The rearrangement uses TRBV15 and TRBJ1-1; D ambiguous. This CDR3 is built from 13 residues. With 5 bases removed from V and 0 bases from J, the gap between germline ends came to 7 bases. Germline CDR1 is LNHNV and CDR2 is YYDKDF (reference sequence). CDR3 coding DNA: TGTGCCACCAGCGAGGGATTGAACACTGAAGCTTTCTTT. It encodes CATSEGLNTEAFF.

The rearrangement links TRBV7-2 to TRBJ2-6; maybe TRBD1 (6 bases). Looked up from germline, CDR1 is SGHTA and CDR2 is FQGNSA. The CDR3 contains 14 residues. Trimming removed 7 bases at V and 2 bases at J, with 9 bases between. DNA for the CDR3: TGTGCCAGCACCAACAGGGCTGGGGCCAACGTCCTGACTTTC. This translates into CASTNRAGANVLTF.

The gene calls are TRBV14 and TRBJ2-2; D is unresolved. Germline V CDR1 and CDR2: SGHDN, FVKESK. The CDR3 is 14 amino acids. The ends were cut back, 4 bases at V and 1 base at J, with 7 bases in the middle. The CDR3 loop reads CASSRHLNTGELFF. The CDR3 nucleotides read TGTGCCAGCAGCCGGCACCTGAACACCGGGGAGCTGTTTTTT.

The V and J genes are TRBV28 and TRBJ2-1, with 7 bases lining up with TRBD1. Gene TRBJ2-7 matches the end of the DNA better, so the J call may be wrong. The CDR3 has 15 amino acids. The germline CDR1 and CDR2 sequences are MDHEN and SYDVKM. CDR3 in amino acids: CASSNDRAVDNEQYF. The DNA of the CDR3 is TGTGCCAGCAGTAACGACAGGGCTGTTGACAATGAGCAGTACTTC.

This clonotype was seen many times. V usage is TRBV29-1 and J usage is TRBJ2-1; D call uncertain. CDR3 size: 11 residues. Per germline, CDR1 SQVTM and CDR2 ANQGSEA. V gave up 5 bases and J gave up 9 bases, with 11 bases separating them. The CDR3 sequence: CSVSGPFEQFF. CDR3 coding DNA: TGCAGCGTTTCGGGTCCGTTTGAGCAGTTCTTC.

This sequence joins TRBV18 and TRBJ2-7; tentative D call: TRBD2 (5 bases). The CDR3 length is 15 residues. V was trimmed by 2 bases and J by 3 bases, leaving 14 bases between them. Looked up from germline, CDR1 is KGHSH and CDR2 is LQKENI. As DNA, the CDR3 is TGTGCCAGCTCACCAGGGGTGCAAGGAGGCTACGAGCAGTACTTC. It yields the protein CASSPGVQGGYEQYF. Full variable domain (rest looked up from reference TRBV18 and TRBJ2-7): NAGVMQNPRHLVRRRGQEARLRCSPMKGHSHVYWYRQLPEEGLKFMVYLQKENIIDESGMPKERFSAEFPKEGPSILRIQQVVRGDSAAYFCASSPGVQGGYEQYFGPGTRLTVT.

The table lists this clonotype with many counts. V gene TRBV20-1 combines with J gene TRBJ2-1; D perhaps matches TRBD2 (5 bases). Germline V gene lookup returns CDR1 DFQATT and CDR2 SNEGSKA (reference sequence). This CDR3 is built from 11 residues. Trimming took off 6 bases at V and 10 bases at J, with 13 bases between the two ends. The CDR3 protein is CSAEEGEEQFF. The CDR3 nucleotides are TGCAGTGCGGAAGAGGGCGAGGAGCAGTTCTTC.

The chain carries TRBV3-1 and TRBJ2-7, with D uncertain. The ends were cut back, 0 bases at V and 3 bases at J, with 12 bases in the middle. Germline-derived CDR1 and CDR2 are LGHDT and YNNKEL (reference sequence). CDR3 length: 15 residues. The CDR3 reads CASSQDPVLDYEQYF. DNA for the CDR3: TGTGCCAGCAGCCAAGATCCAGTTCTGGACTACGAGCAGTACTTC.

The table lists this clonotype with many counts. The chain links TRBV11-2 to TRBJ2-7; 10 bases are shared with TRBD1. Germline CDR1 reads SGHAT; CDR2 reads FQNNGV. This CDR3 contains 15 residues. J gave up 4 bases and V 5 bases, and 8 bases lay outside the gene matches. The CDR3 coding sequence is TGTGCCAGCAGCACGTTGGGGGACAGGGGTTACGAGCAGTACTTC. This codes for CASSTLGDRGYEQYF.

Concerning this clonotype itself: An end of the junction does not agree with germline; a read error may underlie this. The rearrangement uses TRBV12-3 or TRBV12-4 and TRBJ2-3; 10 positions match TRBD1. The CDR3 is 13 amino acids. CDR3 in amino acids: CASGDRGGDTEYF. CDR3 coding DNA: TGTGCCAGCGGGGACAGGGGAGGAGATACGGAGTATTTT.

This chain uses TRBV11-1 with TRBJ1-1; no definite D call. The V gene lost 1 base and the J gene lost 4 bases, with 10 bases spanning the gap. The CDR3 extends over 14 amino acids. The germline gives CDR1 SGHAT, CDR2 FQDESV (reference sequence). CDR3 loop: CASSLGPWVTEAFF. In DNA form, the CDR3 reads TGTGCCAGCAGCTTAGGCCCATGGGTCACTGAAGCTTTCTTT. The entire variable domain, with the rest obtained from reference TRBV11-1 and TRBJ1-1, is as follows: EAEVAQSPRYKITEKSQAVAFWCDPISGHATLYWYRQILGQGPELLVQFQDESVVDDSQLPKDRFSAERLKGVDSTLKIQPAELGDSAMYLCASSLGPWVTEAFFGQGTRLTVV.

This clonotype was observed at least ten times. The CDR3 nucleotides are TGCGCCAGCAGCTTCGGGACAGAACTCTACGAGCAGTACTTC. This translates into CASSFGTELYEQYF. This chain connects TRBV5-1 to TRBJ2-7; 7 bases are a match to TRBD1. With V trimmed by 2 bases and J by 3 bases, 5 bases remained unmatched. This CDR3 has 14 residues. The V gene's germline CDR1 is SGHRS and CDR2 YFSETQ.

There are many counts of this clonotype. This sequence joins TRBV20-1 and TRBJ2-3, with D possibly TRBD2 on 6 matching bases. Germline CDR1 is DFQATT and CDR2 is SNEGSKA (reference sequence). V lost 0 bases to trimming and J lost 1 base, with 11 bases between them. This CDR3 spans 15 amino acids. Written as DNA, the CDR3 is TGCAGTGCTAGAGATTGGGCTAGCGGCACAGATACGCAGTATTTT. This sequence encodes CSARDWASGTDTQYF.

The chain is built from TRBV19 and TRBJ2-3; no clear D gene. The germline V and J ends were trimmed by 3 bases and 4 bases, with 5 bases remaining between them. The CDR3 loop spans 12 amino acids. Germline-derived CDR1 and CDR2 are LNHDA and SQIVND (reference sequence). The CDR3 region has the DNA TGTGCCAGTAGTATTTGGGCAGATACGCAGTATTTT. Translating gives CASSIWADTQYF.

As for this clonotype: A much larger clone lies one base from this, so it may be a read error. This rearrangement joins TRBV15 to TRBJ2-3; D unclear. The CDR3 totals 13 residues. Germline CDR1 is LNHNV and CDR2 is YYDKDF (reference sequence). CDR3 sequence reads: CVTSPDRDNTQYF. The CDR3, as DNA: TGTGTCACCAGTCCAGATAGGGATAATACGCAGTATTTT. The variable domain in full, with the rest retrieved from reference TRBV15 and TRBJ2-3, is DAMVIQNPRYQVTQFGKPVTLSCSQTLNHNVMYWYQQKSSQAPKLLFHYYDKDFNNEADTPDNFQSRRPNTSFCFLDIRSPGLGDTAMYLCVTSPDRDNTQYFGPGTRLTVL.

The rearrangement links TRBV20-1 to TRBJ2-1, with 7 bases that match TRBD2. The germline V gene has CDR1 DFQATT and CDR2 SNEGSKA (reference sequence). This CDR3 region has 15 residues. V dropped 2 bases and J dropped 6; count of bases not matched to a gene: 10. The DNA for the CDR3 is TGCAGTGCTAGAAAACCTTCGGGGGAGGGCAATGAGCAGTTCTTC. It specifies CSARKPSGEGNEQFF.

Many counts were recorded for this clonotype. The chain has TRBV28 and TRBJ2-1, with D unresolved. The CDR3 length is 12 residues. Per germline, CDR1 MDHEN and CDR2 SYDVKM. Trimming removed 5 bases from V and 7 bases from J, with 9 bases in between. The CDR3 DNA follows: TGTGCCAGCAGTCTACTACGGAATGAGCAGTTCTTC. It yields the protein CASSLLRNEQFF.

This clonotype showed up just a few times. The rearrangement joins TRBV27 to TRBJ1-6; the D is unclear. The germline V and J ends were trimmed by 5 bases and 10 bases, with 9 bases remaining between them. CDR3 size: 12 residues. From germline, CDR1 is MNHEY and CDR2 SMNVEV (reference sequence). CDR3 region: CASSEIRSPLHF. CDR3 nucleotides: TGTGCCAGCAGTGAGATACGGTCACCCCTCCACTTT.

This clonotype came up once. The rearrangement links TRBV27 to TRBJ2-7, with 7 bases matching TRBD1. CDR1 and CDR2 (germline): MNHEY, SMNVEV (reference sequence). The CDR3 covers 14 residues. V lost 4 bases, J lost 4 bases, and 7 bases stayed unmatched. DNA for the CDR3: TGTGCCAGCAGTTCCGAGGGGGCTCTATACGAGCAGTACTTC. This gives the protein CASSSEGALYEQYF.